These 7 T cell receptor beta chains were sequenced from one sample in a study of CD8+ T cells in alopecia areata. RNA was isolated and reverse transcribed to cDNA, the sequencing template. Libraries were prepared by immunoSEQ multiplex PCR; TCRdb keeps only in-frame clonotypes and omits some of them. There are more than 200,000 clones in the sample; approximately 61% occur only once, and approximately 1.2% lies in the top ten. The sample was CD4+ T cells sorted from blood, taken at week 0. The receptors originated from a human donor with alopecia areata.

Only one count was recorded for this clone. Other DNA sequences from this sample encode an identical CDR3 as well. The J gene is TRBJ2-5, the V gene TRBV30; 8 positions agree with TRBD2. The CDR3 length is 13 residues. V was pared by 0 bases and J by 4 bases, with 1 base of the junction left unmatched. CDR1 GTSNPN and CDR2 SVGIG come from the germline V gene (reference sequence). DNA for the CDR3: TGTGCCTGGAGTGTGGCGGGGGGAGAGACCCAGTACTTC. It specifies CAWSVAGGETQYF.

This clone has only a few counts. This chain uses TRBV29-1 with TRBJ2-1; 9 nucleotides line up with TRBD1. J gave up 4 bases and V 2 bases, and 9 bases lay outside the gene matches. Germline CDR1 is SQVTM and CDR2 is ANQGSEA. The CDR3 has 16 residues. The CDR3 here is CSVEKSGTGTYNEQFF. CDR3 bases: TGCAGCGTTGAAAAGTCTGGGACAGGGACGTACAATGAGCAGTTCTTC.

This chain links TRBV30 with TRBJ1-6, with TRBD1 identical over 8 bases. Per the germline V gene, CDR1 is GTSNPN and CDR2 is SVGIG (reference sequence). Trimming cost V 2 bases and J 7 bases; bases outside gene matches: 4. This CDR3 region has 14 residues. The CDR3 DNA reads TGTGCCTGGAGTACTTCAGGGGGCAATTCACCCCTCCACTTT. Translation gives CAWSTSGGNSPLHF. The full variable domain, rest sourced from reference TRBV30 and TRBJ1-6, is SQTIHQWPATLVQPVGSPLSLECTVEGTSNPNLYWYRQAAGRGLQLLFYSVGIGQISSEVPQNLSASRPQDRQFILSSKKLLLSDSGFYLCAWSTSGGNSPLHFGNGTRLTVT.

This chain links TRBV10-3 with TRBJ1-6; perhaps TRBD1 as D (6 bases). Germline-derived CDR1 and CDR2 are ENHRY and SYGVKD. The CDR3 is 15 residues long. Trimming removed 10 bases from V and 10 bases from J, with 23 bases in between. CDR3 residues: CATIPSDRLGSPLHF. The CDR3 bases are TGTGCCACCATACCATCGGACAGACTGGGGTCACCCCTCCACTTT.

This clone appeared a few times. The chain employs TRBV7-2 and TRBJ2-2, with D maybe TRBD2 (6 bases). The V gene lost 4 bases and the J gene lost 3 bases, with 9 bases spanning the gap. This CDR3 comprises 14 residues. CDR1 and CDR2 from the germline V gene are SGHTA and FQGNSA. The CDR3 loop is CASSSGAHTGELFF. The CDR3 coding sequence is TGTGCCAGCAGCTCGGGAGCTCACACCGGGGAGCTGTTTTTT.

The chain has TRBV29-1 and TRBJ1-1, with D hard to call. CDR3 length: 13 residues. V was trimmed by 8 bases and J by 2 bases, leaving 15 bases between them. CDR1 SQVTM and CDR2 ANQGSEA come from the germline V gene. CDR3 loop: CSTFKSDNTEAFF. In DNA form, the CDR3 reads TGCAGCACTTTTAAGTCCGATAACACTGAAGCTTTCTTT.

This clone has more than one count but fewer than ten. The chain recombines TRBV6-5 with TRBJ2-1, with 7 bases matching TRBD1. V was clipped by 7 bases and J by 6 bases; unmatched bases: 3. CDR1 is MNHEY, CDR2 SVGAGI, per germline. The CDR3 spans 12 residues. The CDR3 coding sequence is TGTGCCAGCAACAGACAGGGCAATGAGCAGTTCTTC. Amino acids: CASNRQGNEQFF.